One and the same sample provided the 19 T cell receptor beta chains below, sequenced in a study of identical twins. Using its own MiXCR run on the 5' RACE reads, TCRdb lists one record per CDR3 protein. In the table there are fewer than 250,000 distinct CDR3 sequences, roughly 9.4% of which are singletons. Source material: memory (CD45RO+) T cells sorted from blood. Every receptor here comes from a woman aged 18-29 years in good health.

This chain uses TRBV9 with TRBJ2-5; D ambiguous. CDR3 length equals 12 residues. Deletions cut 0 bases from V and 4 bases from J, with 4 bases between. Germline lookup yields CDR1 SGDLS and CDR2 YYNGEE. As DNA, the CDR3 is TGTGCCAGCAGCGTAGACGGAGAGACCCAGTACTTC. Amino acids: CASSVDGETQYF.

The V and J genes are TRBV13 and TRBJ1-4, with a possible D match to TRBD1 (5 bases). The CDR3 runs 14 residues. Germline values: CDR1 PRHDT, CDR2 FYEKMQ (reference sequence). The germline V and J ends were trimmed by 4 bases and 3 bases, with 9 bases remaining between them. CDR3 nucleotides: TGTGCCAGCAGCTCCGGGGCGTCTAATGAAAAACTGTTTTTT. This encodes CASSSGASNEKLFF.

This clonotype was observed many times. The genes are TRBV20-1 and TRBJ2-7, with D perhaps matching TRBD2 (5 bases). The V gene's germline CDR1 is DFQATT and CDR2 SNEGSKA (reference sequence). CDR3 length equals 14 residues. V was cut by 4 bases and J by 2 bases, with 15 bases left in between. CDR3 protein: CSANGVSVTYEQYF. DNA for the CDR3: TGCAGTGCTAATGGGGTTAGCGTGACCTACGAGCAGTACTTC.

This chain connects TRBV11-2 to TRBJ2-1; TRBD2 matches 9 bases. The CDR3 runs 18 residues. V was pared by 1 base and J by 9 bases, with 16 bases of the junction left unmatched. In germline, CDR1 is SGHAT, CDR2 FQNNGV. The CDR3 here is CASSLVFSGAGGPGEQFF. The DNA for the CDR3 is TGTGCCAGCAGCTTAGTCTTTTCAGGCGCGGGGGGGCCCGGTGAGCAGTTCTTC. The variable domain in full, completed from reference TRBV11-2 and TRBJ2-1, reads EAGVAQSPRYKIIEKRQSVAFWCNPISGHATLYWYQQILGQGPKLLIQFQNNGVVDDSQLPKDRFSAERLKGVDSTLKIQPAKLEDSAVYLCASSLVFSGAGGPGEQFFGPGTRLTVL.

This clonotype appeared a few times. CDR3 in DNA: TGTGCCAGCGGACGGGAGGAGCAGTTCTTC. This encodes CASGREEQFF. This rearrangement joins TRBV7-8 to TRBJ2-1; tentative D call: TRBD2 (6 bases). Trimming removed 8 bases at V and 10 bases at J, with 9 bases between. This CDR3 spans 10 amino acids. Per germline, CDR1 SGHVS and CDR2 FQNEAQ.

The gene calls are TRBV6-2 or TRBV6-3 and TRBJ1-1, with TRBD1 matching over 7 bases. V shed 0 bases and J 1 base; nucleotides not matched to a gene: 8. The CDR3 is made up of 17 amino acids. Germline V gives CDR1 MNHEY, CDR2 SVGEGT. The CDR3 spells CASSYSPWTGGNTEAFF. The CDR3 nucleotides are TGTGCCAGCAGTTACTCTCCCTGGACAGGAGGGAACACTGAAGCTTTCTTT.

This clonotype was detected many times. The CDR3 reads CASSLDRGLEQYF. Here the CDR3 DNA reads TGCGCCAGCAGCTTGGACCGGGGGCTCGAGCAGTACTTC. V usage is TRBV5-1 and J usage is TRBJ2-7; D tentatively fits TRBD1 or TRBD2 (6 bases each). This CDR3 has 13 amino acids. Germline loops: CDR1 SGHRS, CDR2 YFSETQ. V was pared by 0 bases and J by 6 bases, with 10 bases between. Together with reference TRBV5-1 and TRBJ2-7, the CDR3 gives the full variable domain: KAGVTQTPRYLIKTRGQQVTLSCSPISGHRSVSWYQQTPGQGLQFLFEYFSETQRNKGNFPGRFSGRQFSNSRSEMNVSTLELGDSALYLCASSLDRGLEQYFGPGTRLTVT.

This clonotype was detected only a few times. The chain combines TRBV6-4 with TRBJ1-1; D is ambiguous. This CDR3 is 13 amino acids long. Germline values: CDR1 MRHNA, CDR2 SNTAGT. V was cut by 5 bases and J by 4 bases, with 11 bases left in between. CDR3 coding DNA: TGTGCCAGCAGTCTGGAGTGGCGCACTGAAGCTTTCTTT. Translating it yields CASSLEWRTEAFF.

This clonotype showed up many times. The CDR3 nucleotides read TGTGCCTGGAGTGTAAGACTAGCGGGAGCCGAGCAGTACTTC. Protein sequence: CAWSVRLAGAEQYF. The V gene is TRBV30, the J gene TRBJ2-7, with TRBD2 matching 12 bases. This CDR3 is built from 14 residues. The V gene end was trimmed by 0 bases and the J gene end by 6 bases; junction bases not matched to a gene: 3. Germline V lookup: CDR1 GTSNPN, CDR2 SVGIG (reference sequence).

The CDR3 coding sequence is TGTGCCACCCGGGGGGACAGCAACACCGGGGAGCTGTTTTTT. Protein product: CATRGDSNTGELFF. V is TRBV2 and J is TRBJ2-2; D possibly matches TRBD1 or TRBD2 (7 bases each). The V and J ends lost 10 bases and 2 bases respectively, with 14 bases between them. The germline CDR1 and CDR2 sequences are SNHLY and FYNNEI. The length of the CDR3 is 14 residues.

On this clonotype itself: A much larger clone lies one base from this, so it may be a read error. The chain recombines TRBV7-9 with TRBJ2-2; TRBD2 agrees at 7 bases. CDR1 and CDR2 (germline): SEHNR, FQNEAQ (reference sequence). This CDR3 is 15 amino acids long. In DNA, the CDR3 is TGTGCCAGCAGGGCTAGCGGAGATAACACCGGGGGGCTGTTTTTT. Translating gives CASRASGDNTGGLFF.

This clonotype was detected only a few times. The chain joins TRBV6-1 to TRBJ2-1; D is perhaps TRBD2 (6 bases). Looked up from germline, CDR1 is MNHNS and CDR2 is SASEGT. CDR3 size: 15 residues. With 8 bases removed from V and 0 bases from J, the gap between germline ends came to 14 bases. CDR3 residues: CASWGRKSSYNEQFF. Written as DNA, the CDR3 is TGTGCCAGCTGGGGGAGGAAGAGCTCCTACAATGAGCAGTTCTTC.

The table lists this clonotype with a few counts. The chain carries TRBV30 and TRBJ2-2; D is uncertain. The CDR3 consists of 15 residues. The germline V and J ends were trimmed by 2 bases and 0 bases, with 10 bases remaining between them. Germline V gene lookup returns CDR1 GTSNPN and CDR2 SVGIG (reference sequence). The CDR3 DNA follows: TGTGCCTGGAGTCCAGGATTGACGAACACCGGGGAGCTGTTTTTT. Amino acid sequence: CAWSPGLTNTGELFF.

This clonotype has a count of ten or more. The CDR3 spells CASSQEGNGGASQYF. The CDR3 nucleotides are TGTGCCAGCAGCCAAGAGGGGAACGGGGGGGCTTCGCAGTATTTT. V and J are TRBV4-2 and TRBJ2-3; 8 nucleotides line up with TRBD2. The CDR3 spans 15 residues. Germline-derived CDR1 and CDR2 are LGHNA and YNFKEQ. V lost 0 bases and J lost 10; bases outside the gene matches: 9.

V is TRBV15 and J is TRBJ2-3; D is uncertain. Germline V CDR1 and CDR2: LNHNV, YYDKDF (reference sequence). The CDR3 is made up of 15 amino acids. The V end was cut by 0 bases, the J end by 4 bases, with 11 bases between. The chain's CDR3 is CATSRDPSPADTQYF. CDR3 nucleotides: TGTGCCACCAGCAGAGACCCCTCACCCGCAGATACGCAGTATTTT.

Ten or more counts support this clonotype. V gene TRBV12-3 or TRBV12-4 combines with J gene TRBJ1-2, with no clear D. CDR3 length equals 13 residues. Deletions cut 4 bases from V and 8 bases from J, with 14 bases between. The chain's CDR3 is CASSSLKREGYTF. As DNA, the CDR3 is TGTGCCAGCAGTTCGTTAAAAAGGGAAGGCTACACCTTC.

This clonotype was picked up a small number of times. The chain joins TRBV4-1 to TRBJ2-1; D is possibly TRBD2 (5 bases). Trimming removed 0 bases at V and 8 bases at J, with 17 bases between. CDR1 is MGHRA, CDR2 YSYEKL, per germline. This CDR3 has 16 amino acids. Here the CDR3 reads CASSQDASGITYEQFF. DNA for the CDR3: TGCGCCAGCAGCCAAGACGCCTCGGGGATCACATATGAGCAGTTCTTC.

This sequence joins TRBV6-1 and TRBJ2-1, with 13 nucleotides matching TRBD2. The germline V gene has CDR1 MNHNS and CDR2 SASEGT. CDR3 size: 16 residues. V gave up 6 bases and J gave up 7 bases; unmatched junction bases: 9. CDR3 region: CASSRGLAGEGNEQFF. In DNA form, the CDR3 reads TGTGCCAGCAGCCGAGGACTAGCGGGAGAGGGGAATGAGCAGTTCTTC.

The V and J genes are TRBV4-2 and TRBJ2-1; 8 bases match TRBD2. The CDR3 runs to 16 residues. The trim removed 1 base at V and 5 bases at J, leaving 7 bases unmatched. Germline assignment: CDR1 LGHNA and CDR2 YNFKEQ. DNA of the CDR3: TGTGCCAGCAGCCAAGTAGGGACTAGAACGCACAATGAGCAGTTCTTC. Protein product: CASSQVGTRTHNEQFF.